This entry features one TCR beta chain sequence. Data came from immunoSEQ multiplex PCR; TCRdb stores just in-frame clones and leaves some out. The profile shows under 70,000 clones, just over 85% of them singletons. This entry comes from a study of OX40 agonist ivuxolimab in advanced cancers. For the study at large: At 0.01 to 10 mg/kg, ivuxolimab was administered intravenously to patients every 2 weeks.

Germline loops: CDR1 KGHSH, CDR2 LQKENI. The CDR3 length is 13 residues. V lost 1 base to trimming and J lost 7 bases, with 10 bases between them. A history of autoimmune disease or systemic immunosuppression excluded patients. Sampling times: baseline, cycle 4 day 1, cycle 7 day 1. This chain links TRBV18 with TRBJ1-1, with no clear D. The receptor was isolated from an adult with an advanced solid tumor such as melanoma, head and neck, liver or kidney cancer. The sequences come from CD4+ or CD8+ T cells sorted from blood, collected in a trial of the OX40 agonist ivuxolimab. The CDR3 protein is CASSPLLKYEAFF. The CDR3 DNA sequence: TGTGCCAGCTCACCACTACTTAAGTATGAAGCTTTCTTT.